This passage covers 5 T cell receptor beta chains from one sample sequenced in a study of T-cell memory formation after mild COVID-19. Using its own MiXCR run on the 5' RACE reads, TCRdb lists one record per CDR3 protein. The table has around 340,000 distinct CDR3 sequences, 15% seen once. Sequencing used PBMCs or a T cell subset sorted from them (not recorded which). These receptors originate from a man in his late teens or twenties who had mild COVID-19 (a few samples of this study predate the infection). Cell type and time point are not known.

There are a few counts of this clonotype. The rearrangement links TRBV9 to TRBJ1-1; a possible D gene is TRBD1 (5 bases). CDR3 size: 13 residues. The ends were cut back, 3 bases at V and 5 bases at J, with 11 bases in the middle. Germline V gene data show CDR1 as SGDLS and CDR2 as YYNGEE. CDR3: CASSAQGDTEAFF. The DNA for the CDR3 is TGTGCCAGCAGCGCCCAGGGAGATACTGAAGCTTTCTTT.

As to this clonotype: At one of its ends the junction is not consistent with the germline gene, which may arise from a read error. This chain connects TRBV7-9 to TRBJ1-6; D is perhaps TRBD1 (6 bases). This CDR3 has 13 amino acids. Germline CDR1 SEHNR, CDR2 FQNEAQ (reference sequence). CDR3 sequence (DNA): TGTGCCAGCAGCTCGCAGACAGGTTCAACCCTCCACTTT. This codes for CASSSQTGSTLHF. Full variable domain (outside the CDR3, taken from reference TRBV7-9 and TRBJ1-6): DTGVSQNPRHKITKRGQNVTFRCDPISEHNRLYWYRQTLGQGPEFLTYFQNEAQLEKSRLLSDRFSAERPKGSFSTLEIQRTEQGDSAMYLCASSSQTGSTLHFGNGTRLTVT.

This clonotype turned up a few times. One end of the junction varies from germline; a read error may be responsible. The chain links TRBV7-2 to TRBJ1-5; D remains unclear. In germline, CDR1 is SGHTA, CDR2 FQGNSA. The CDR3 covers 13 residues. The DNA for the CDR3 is TGTGCCAGCAGCAACGCTGGCAAACAGCCCCAGCATTTT. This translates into CASSNAGKQPQHF.

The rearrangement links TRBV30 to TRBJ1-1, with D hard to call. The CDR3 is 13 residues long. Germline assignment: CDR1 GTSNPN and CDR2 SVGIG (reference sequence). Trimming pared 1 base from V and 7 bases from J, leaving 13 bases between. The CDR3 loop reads CAWSEAALSEAFF. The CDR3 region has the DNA TGTGCCTGGAGTGAGGCGGCTCTGAGTGAAGCTTTCTTT.

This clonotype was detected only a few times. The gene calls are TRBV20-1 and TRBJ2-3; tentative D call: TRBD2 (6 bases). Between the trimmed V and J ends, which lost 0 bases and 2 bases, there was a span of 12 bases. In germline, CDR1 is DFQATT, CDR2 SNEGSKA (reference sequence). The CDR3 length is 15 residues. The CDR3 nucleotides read TGCAGTGCTAGAGATCTTAGCGGACCCACAGATACGCAGTATTTT. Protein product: CSARDLSGPTDTQYF.